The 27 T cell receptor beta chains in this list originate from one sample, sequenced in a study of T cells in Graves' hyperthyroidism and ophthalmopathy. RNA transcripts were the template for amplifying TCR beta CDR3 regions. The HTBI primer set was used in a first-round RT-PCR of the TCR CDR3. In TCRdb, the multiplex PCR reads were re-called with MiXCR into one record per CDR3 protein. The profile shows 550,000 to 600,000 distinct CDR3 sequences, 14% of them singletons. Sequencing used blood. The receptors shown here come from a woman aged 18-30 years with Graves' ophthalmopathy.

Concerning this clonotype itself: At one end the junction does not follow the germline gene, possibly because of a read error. The DNA of the CDR3 is TGTGCTAGTGCTTTGACCCTGACCTCAGATACGCAGTATTTT. Residues: CASALTLTSDTQYF. The chain recombines TRBV12-5 with TRBJ2-3; unclear D gene. The CDR3 consists of 14 residues. Germline V lookup: CDR1 LGHNT, CDR2 FRNRAP. The variable domain in full, completed from reference TRBV12-5 and TRBJ2-3, reads DARVTQTPRHKVTEMGQEVTMRCQPILGHNTVFWYRQTMMQGLELLAYFRNRAPLDDSGMPKDRFSAEMPDATLATLKIQPSEPRDSAVYFCASALTLTSDTQYFGPGTRLTVL.

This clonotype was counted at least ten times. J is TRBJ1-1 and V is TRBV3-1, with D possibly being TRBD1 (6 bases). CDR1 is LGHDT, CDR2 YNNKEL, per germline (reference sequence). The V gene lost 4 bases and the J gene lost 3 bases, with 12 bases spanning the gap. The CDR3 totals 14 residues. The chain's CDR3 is CASSLQQGDTEAFF. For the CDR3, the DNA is TGTGCCAGCAGCCTTCAACAGGGCGACACTGAAGCTTTCTTT.

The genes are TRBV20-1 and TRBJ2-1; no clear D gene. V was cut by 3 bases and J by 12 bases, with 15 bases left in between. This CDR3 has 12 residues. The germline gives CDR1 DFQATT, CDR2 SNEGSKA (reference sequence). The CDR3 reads CSASRTRLGQFF. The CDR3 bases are TGCAGTGCTAGTCGGACCCGTCTGGGGCAGTTCTTC.

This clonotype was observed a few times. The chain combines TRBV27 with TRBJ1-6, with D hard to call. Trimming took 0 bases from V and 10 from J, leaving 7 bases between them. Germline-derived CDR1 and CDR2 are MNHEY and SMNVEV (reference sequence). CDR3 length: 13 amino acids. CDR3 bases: TGTGCCAGCAGTTTATCCGGGCAATCACCCCTCCACTTT. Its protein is CASSLSGQSPLHF.

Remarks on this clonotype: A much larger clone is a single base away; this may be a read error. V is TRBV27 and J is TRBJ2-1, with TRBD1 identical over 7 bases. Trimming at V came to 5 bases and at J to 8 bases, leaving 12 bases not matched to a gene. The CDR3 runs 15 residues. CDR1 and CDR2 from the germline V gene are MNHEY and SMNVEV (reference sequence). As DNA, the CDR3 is TGTGCCAGCAGTAATTTGGCAGGGGGTACCGATGAGCAGTTCTTC. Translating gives CASSNLAGGTDEQFF.

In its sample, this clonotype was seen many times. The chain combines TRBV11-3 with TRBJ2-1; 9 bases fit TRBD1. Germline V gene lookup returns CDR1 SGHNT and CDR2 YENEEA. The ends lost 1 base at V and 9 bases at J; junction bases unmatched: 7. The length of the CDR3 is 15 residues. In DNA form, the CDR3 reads TGTGCCAGCAGCTTAGTTGGGACAGGGCTGAGTGAGCAGTTCTTC. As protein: CASSLVGTGLSEQFF.

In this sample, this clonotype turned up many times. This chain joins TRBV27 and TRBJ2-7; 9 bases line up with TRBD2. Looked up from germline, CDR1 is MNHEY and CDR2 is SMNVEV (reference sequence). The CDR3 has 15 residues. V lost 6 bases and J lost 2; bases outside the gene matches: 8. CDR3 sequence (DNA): TGTGCCAGCAGATATTCTAGCGGGGAGGCCTACGAGCAGTACTTC. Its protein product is CASRYSSGEAYEQYF.

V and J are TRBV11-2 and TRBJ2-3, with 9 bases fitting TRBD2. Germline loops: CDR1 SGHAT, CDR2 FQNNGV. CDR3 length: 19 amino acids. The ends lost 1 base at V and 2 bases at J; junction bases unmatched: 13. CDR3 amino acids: CASSLGAGGPPSNTDTQYF. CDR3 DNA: TGTGCCAGCAGCTTAGGGGCGGGAGGGCCCCCGTCCAACACAGATACGCAGTATTTT.

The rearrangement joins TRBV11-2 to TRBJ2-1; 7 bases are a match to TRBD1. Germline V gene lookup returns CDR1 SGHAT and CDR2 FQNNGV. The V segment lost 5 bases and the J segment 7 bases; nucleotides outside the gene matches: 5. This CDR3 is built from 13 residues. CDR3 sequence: CASSRIQGNEQFF. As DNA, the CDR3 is TGTGCCAGCAGCCGGATACAGGGGAATGAGCAGTTCTTC.

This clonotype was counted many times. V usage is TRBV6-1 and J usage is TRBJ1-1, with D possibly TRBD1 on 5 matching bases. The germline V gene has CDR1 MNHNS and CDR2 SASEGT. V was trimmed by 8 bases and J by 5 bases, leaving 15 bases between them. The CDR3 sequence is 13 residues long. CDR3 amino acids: CASAPGERTEAFF. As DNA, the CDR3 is TGTGCCAGCGCGCCGGGGGAGAGGACTGAAGCTTTCTTT.

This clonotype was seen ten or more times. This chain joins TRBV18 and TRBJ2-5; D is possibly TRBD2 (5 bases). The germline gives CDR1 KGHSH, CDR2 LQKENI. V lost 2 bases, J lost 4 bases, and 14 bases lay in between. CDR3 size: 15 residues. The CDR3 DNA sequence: TGTGCCAGCTCACCAGGGCTAGCTCGGAGAGAGACCCAGTACTTC. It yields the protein CASSPGLARRETQYF.

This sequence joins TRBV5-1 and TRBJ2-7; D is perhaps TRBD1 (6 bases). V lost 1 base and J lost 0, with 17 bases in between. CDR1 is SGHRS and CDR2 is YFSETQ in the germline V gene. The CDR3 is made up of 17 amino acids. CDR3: CASSLPPFRDNSYEQYF. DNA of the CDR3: TGCGCCAGCAGCTTGCCTCCTTTTCGGGACAACTCCTACGAGCAGTACTTC.

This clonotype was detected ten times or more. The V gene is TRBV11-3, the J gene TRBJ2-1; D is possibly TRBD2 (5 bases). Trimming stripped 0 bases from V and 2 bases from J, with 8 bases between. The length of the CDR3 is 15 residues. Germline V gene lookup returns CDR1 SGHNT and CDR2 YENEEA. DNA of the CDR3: TGTGCCAGCAGCTTAGACCTAGCCCCCTACAATGAGCAGTTCTTC. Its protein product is CASSLDLAPYNEQFF.

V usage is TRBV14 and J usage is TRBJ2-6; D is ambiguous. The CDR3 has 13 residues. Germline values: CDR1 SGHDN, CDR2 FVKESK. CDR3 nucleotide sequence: TGTGCTGGACGGGCCTCTGGGGCCAACGTCCTGACTTTC. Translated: CAGRASGANVLTF. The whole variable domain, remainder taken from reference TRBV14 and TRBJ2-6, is EAGVTQFPSHSVIEKGQTVTLRCDPISGHDNLYWYRRVMGKEIKFLLHFVKESKQDESGMPNNRFLAERTGGTYSTLKVQPAELEDSGVYFCAGRASGANVLTFGAGSRLTVL.

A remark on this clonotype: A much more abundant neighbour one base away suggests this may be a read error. This CDR3 is CASRPGKGQPQHF. The CDR3, as DNA: TGTGCCAGCCGCCCGGGGAAAGGACAGCCCCAGCATTTT. V usage is TRBV27 and J usage is TRBJ1-5; D gene unclear. CDR1 and CDR2 (germline): MNHEY, SMNVEV (reference sequence). The CDR3 extends over 13 amino acids. V lost 8 bases and J lost 7, with 15 bases in between.

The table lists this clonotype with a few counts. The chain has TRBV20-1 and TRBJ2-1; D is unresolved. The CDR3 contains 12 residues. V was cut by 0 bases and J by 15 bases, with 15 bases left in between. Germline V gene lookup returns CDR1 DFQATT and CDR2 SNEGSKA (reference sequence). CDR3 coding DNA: TGCAGTGCTAGAGAGATGGCCCACGAAGTGTTCTTC. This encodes CSAREMAHEVFF.

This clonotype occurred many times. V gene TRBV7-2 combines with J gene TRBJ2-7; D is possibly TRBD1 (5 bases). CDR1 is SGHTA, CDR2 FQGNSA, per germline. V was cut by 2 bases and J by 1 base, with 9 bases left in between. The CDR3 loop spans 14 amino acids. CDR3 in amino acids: CASSLNQGSYEQYF. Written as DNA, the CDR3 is TGTGCCAGCAGCTTAAATCAGGGTTCCTACGAGCAGTACTTC.

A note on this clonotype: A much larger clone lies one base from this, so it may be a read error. The CDR3 sequence: CASSESTQPQHF. In DNA form, the CDR3 reads TGTGCCAGCAGTGAGTCGACTCAGCCCCAGCATTTT. The rearrangement joins TRBV2 to TRBJ1-5; D remains unclear. The CDR3 is 12 amino acids. V was trimmed by 3 bases and J by 6 bases, leaving 6 bases between them. In germline, CDR1 is SNHLY, CDR2 FYNNEI.

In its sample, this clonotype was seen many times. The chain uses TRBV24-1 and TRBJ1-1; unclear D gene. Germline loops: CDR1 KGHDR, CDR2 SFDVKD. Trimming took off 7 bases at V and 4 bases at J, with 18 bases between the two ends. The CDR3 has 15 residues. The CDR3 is CATSSSRQPGTEAFF. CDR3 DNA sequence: TGTGCCACCAGCTCCTCTCGGCAGCCGGGCACTGAAGCTTTCTTT.

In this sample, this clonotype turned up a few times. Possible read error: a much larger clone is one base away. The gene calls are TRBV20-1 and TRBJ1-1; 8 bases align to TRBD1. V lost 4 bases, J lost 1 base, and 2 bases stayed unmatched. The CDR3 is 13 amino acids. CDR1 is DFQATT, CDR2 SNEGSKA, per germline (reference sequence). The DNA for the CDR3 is TGCAGTGCTACCGGGACAGGGAACACTGAAGCTTTCTTT. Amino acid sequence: CSATGTGNTEAFF.

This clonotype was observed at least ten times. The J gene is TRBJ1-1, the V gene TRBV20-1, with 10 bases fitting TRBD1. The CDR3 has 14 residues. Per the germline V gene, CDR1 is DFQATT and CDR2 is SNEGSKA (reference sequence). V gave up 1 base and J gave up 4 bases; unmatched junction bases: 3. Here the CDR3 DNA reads TGCAGTGCTAGAGTCGGGACAGGGGCCACTGAAGCTTTCTTT. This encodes CSARVGTGATEAFF.

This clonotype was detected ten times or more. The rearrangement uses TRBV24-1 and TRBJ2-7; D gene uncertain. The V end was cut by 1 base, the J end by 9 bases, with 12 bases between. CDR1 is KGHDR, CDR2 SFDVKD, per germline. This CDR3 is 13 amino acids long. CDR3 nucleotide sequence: TGTGCCACCAGTGATTTTGACGCCCTGACGCAGTACTTC. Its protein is CATSDFDALTQYF.

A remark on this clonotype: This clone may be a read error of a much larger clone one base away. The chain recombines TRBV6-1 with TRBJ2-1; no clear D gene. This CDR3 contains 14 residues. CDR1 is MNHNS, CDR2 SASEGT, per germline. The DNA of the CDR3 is TGTGCCAGCAGTCTCCCCTCTGACGGCCTGGAGCAGTGCTTC. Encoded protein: CASSLPSDGLEQCF.

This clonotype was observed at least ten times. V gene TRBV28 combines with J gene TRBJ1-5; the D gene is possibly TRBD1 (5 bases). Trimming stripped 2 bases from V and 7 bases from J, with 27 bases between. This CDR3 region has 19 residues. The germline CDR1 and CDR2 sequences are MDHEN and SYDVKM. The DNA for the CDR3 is TGTGCCAGCAGTTTAGTCCAATTACGACTACAGGTCCTCAGCCAGCCCCAGCATTTT. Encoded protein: CASSLVQLRLQVLSQPQHF.

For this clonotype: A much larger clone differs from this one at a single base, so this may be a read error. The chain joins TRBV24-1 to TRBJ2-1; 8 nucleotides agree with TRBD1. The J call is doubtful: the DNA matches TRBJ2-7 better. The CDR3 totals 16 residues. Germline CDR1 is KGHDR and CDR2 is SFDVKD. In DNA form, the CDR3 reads TGTGCCACCAGTGATTTCGGGCAGGGGGCCTACAATGAGCAGTACTTC. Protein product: CATSDFGQGAYNEQYF.

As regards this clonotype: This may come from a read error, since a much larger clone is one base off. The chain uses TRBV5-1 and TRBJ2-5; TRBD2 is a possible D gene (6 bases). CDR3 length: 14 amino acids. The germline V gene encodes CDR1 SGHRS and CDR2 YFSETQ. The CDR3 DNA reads TGTGCCAGCAGCCAAGCGCTGGGGAGGGAGACCCAGTACTTC. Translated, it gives CASSQALGRETQYF.

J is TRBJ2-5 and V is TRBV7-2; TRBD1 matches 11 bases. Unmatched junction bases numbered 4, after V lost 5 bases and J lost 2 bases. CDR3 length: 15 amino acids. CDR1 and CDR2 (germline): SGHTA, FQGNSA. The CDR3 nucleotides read TGTGCCAGCAGCCTTGGACAGGGGGCACAAGAGACCCAGTACTTC. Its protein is CASSLGQGAQETQYF. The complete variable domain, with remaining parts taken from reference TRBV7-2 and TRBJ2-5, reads GAGVSQSPSNKVTEKGKDVELRCDPISGHTALYWYRQSLGQGLEFLIYFQGNSAPDKSGLPSDRFSAERTGGSVSTLTIQRTQQEDSAVYLCASSLGQGAQETQYFGPGTRLLVL.